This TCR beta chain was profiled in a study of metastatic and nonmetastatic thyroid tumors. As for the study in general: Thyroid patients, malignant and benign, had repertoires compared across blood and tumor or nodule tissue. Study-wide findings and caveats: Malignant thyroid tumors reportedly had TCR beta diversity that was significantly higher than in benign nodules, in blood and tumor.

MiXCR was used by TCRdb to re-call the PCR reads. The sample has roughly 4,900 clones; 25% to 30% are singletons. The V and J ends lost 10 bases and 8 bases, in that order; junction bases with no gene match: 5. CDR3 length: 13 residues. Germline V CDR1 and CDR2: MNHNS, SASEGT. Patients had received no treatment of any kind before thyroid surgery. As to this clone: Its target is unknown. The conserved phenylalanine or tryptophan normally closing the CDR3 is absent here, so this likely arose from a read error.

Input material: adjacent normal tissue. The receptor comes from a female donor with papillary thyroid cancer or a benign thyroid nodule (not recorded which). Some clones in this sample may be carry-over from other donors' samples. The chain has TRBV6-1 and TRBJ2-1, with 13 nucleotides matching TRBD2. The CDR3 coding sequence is TGTGCCACCCGGACTAGCGGGAGCCATGAGCAGTTCCTC. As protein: CATRTSGSHEQFL.